This TCR beta chain was captured by sequencing in a study of cytomegalovirus exposure and HLA in healthy donors. Study at large: The approximately 130 validation repertoires and the approximately 690 first-cohort repertoires shared a platform, a later analysis reported.

With V trimmed by 4 bases and J by 4 bases, 4 bases remained unmatched. CDR1 SGHNT and CDR2 YYREEE come from the germline V gene (reference sequence). The CDR3 spans 14 residues. On this clone itself: Antigen specificity is unknown.

Measured with immunoSEQ multiplex PCR; TCRdb has only the in-frame clones, and not every one. The table lists 55,000 to 70,000 clones, around 89% of them singletons. Points from the study as a whole: Some public TCRs appeared in many individuals, while most sequences were rare.

This sequence originates from a woman in her late teens or twenties in good health and CMV-seronegative. The sample was PBMCs. The V gene is TRBV5-4, the J gene TRBJ2-3; 9 bases fit TRBD1. The CDR3, as DNA: TGTGCCAGCAGCCCACAGGGGGCCCCAGATACGCAGTATTTT. This encodes CASSPQGAPDTQYF.